This T cell receptor (beta chain) stems from a study of human T cells and chemical hapten exposure. This clonotype came up a few times. As to time point: pre-sensitization, week 0. This sample's treatment: therapeutic diphenylcyclopropenone sensitization with weekly scalp DPC. Trimming took 3 bases from V and 1 from J; bases not matched to a gene: 2. Germline assignment: CDR1 LGHDT and CDR2 YNNKEL (reference sequence). The length of the CDR3 is 14 residues. TCRdb re-analysed the RACE reads in MiXCR, keeping a single row per CDR3 protein. The data hold about 110,000 distinct CDR3 sequences, with around 12% observed a single time.

The V gene is TRBV3-1, the J gene TRBJ2-5; 7 bases align to TRBD2. The input for sequencing was whole blood, taken in connection with sensitization to the hapten diphenylcyclopropenone (DPC). The clonotype was recovered from a woman between 45 and 65 years old with alopecia areata. Some clones in this sample may be carry-over from other donors' samples. The CDR3: CASSQRLAQETQYF. Written as DNA, the CDR3 is TGTGCCAGCAGCCAGCGACTAGCCCAAGAGACCCAGTACTTC.